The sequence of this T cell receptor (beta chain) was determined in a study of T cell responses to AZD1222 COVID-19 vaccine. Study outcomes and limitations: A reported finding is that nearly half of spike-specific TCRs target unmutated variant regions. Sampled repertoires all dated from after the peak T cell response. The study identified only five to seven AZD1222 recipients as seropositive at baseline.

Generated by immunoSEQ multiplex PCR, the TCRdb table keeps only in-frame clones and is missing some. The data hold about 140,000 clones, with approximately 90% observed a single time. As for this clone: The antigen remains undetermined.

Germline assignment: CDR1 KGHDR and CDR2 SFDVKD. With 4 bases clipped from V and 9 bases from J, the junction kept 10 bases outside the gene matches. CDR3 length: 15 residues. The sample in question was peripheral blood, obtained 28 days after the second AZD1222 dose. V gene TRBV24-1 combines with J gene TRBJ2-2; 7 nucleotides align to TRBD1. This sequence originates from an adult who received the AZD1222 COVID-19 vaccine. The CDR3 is CATSDRGTGERELFF. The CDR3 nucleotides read TGTGCCACCAGTGACAGGGGGACCGGCGAACGGGAGCTGTTTTTT.